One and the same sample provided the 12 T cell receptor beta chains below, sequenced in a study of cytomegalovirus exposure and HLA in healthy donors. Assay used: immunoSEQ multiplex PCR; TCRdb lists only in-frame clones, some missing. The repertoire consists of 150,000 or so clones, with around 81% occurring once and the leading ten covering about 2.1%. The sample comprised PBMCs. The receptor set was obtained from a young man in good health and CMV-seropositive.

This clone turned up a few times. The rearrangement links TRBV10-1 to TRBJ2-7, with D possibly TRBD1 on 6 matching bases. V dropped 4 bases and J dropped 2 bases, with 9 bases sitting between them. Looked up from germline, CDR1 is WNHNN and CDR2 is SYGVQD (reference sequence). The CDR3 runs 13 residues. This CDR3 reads CASSAGQTYEQYF. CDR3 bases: TGCGCCAGCAGTGCGGGACAAACCTACGAGCAGTACTTC.

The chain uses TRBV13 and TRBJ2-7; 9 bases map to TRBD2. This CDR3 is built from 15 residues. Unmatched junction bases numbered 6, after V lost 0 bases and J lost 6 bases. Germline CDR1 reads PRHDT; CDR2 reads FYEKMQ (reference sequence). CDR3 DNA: TGTGCCAGCAGCTTAGGAGCGGGGGGCCATCTCGAGCAGTACTTC. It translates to CASSLGAGGHLEQYF.

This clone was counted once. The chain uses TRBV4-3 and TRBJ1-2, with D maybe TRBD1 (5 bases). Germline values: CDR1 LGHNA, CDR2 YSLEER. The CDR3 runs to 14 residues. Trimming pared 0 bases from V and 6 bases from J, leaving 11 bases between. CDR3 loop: CASSQDRGEDGYTF. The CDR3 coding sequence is TGCGCCAGCAGCCAAGATCGGGGGGAGGATGGCTACACCTTC.

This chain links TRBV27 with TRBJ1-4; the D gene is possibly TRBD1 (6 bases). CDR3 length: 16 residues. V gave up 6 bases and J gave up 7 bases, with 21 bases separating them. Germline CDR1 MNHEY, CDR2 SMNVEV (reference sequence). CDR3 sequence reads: CASRNHTGIEREKLFF. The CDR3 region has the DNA TGTGCCAGCAGAAACCATACAGGGATCGAGCGTGAAAAACTGTTTTTT.

The CDR3 DNA reads TGCGCCAGCAGAGCTAGCGGGGGGCTATACAATGAGCAGTTCTTC. Translated, it gives CASRASGGLYNEQFF. V is TRBV5-1 and J is TRBJ2-1; TRBD2 matches 11 bases. The CDR3 extends over 15 amino acids. CDR1 and CDR2 from the germline V gene are SGHRS and YFSETQ. The V segment lost 5 bases and the J segment 4 bases; nucleotides outside the gene matches: 5.

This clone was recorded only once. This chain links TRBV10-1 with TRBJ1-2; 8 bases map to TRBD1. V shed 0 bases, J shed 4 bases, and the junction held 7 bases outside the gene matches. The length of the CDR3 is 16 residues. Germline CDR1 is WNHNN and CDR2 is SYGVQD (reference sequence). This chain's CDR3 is CASSESDRDRIYGYTF. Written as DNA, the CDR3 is TGCGCCAGCAGTGAGTCGGACAGGGACCGTATCTATGGCTACACCTTC.

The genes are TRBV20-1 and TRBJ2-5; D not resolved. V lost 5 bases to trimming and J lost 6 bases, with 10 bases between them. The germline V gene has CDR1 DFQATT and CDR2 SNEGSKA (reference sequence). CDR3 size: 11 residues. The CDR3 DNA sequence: TGCAGTGCTTTATTTCCCCAGACCCAGTACTTC. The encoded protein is CSALFPQTQYF.

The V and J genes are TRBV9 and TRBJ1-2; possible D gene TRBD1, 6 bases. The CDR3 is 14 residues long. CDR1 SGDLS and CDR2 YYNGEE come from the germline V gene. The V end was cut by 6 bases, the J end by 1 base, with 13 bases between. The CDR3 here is CASTSTGLNYGYTF. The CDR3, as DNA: TGTGCCAGCACCTCGACAGGCCTTAACTATGGCTACACCTTC.

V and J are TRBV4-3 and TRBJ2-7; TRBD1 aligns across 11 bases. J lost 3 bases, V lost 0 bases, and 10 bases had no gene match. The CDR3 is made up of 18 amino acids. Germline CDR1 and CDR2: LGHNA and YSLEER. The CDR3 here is CASSQDSTGTGGGYEQYF. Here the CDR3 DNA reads TGCGCCAGCAGCCAAGATTCCACCGGGACAGGGGGTGGCTACGAGCAGTACTTC.

This CDR3 is CASSSGTGGRDEQFF. In nucleotides, the CDR3 is TGTGCCAGCAGCTCGGGGACAGGGGGCAGGGATGAGCAGTTCTTC. The rearrangement uses TRBV7-9 and TRBJ2-1; TRBD1 matches at 12 bases. Per germline, CDR1 SEHNR and CDR2 FQNEAQ (reference sequence). V lost 4 bases to trimming and J lost 8 bases; unmatched junction nucleotides: 6. The CDR3 has 15 residues. Combining the CDR3 with reference TRBV7-9 and TRBJ2-1 gives the whole variable domain DTGVSQNPRHKITKRGQNVTFRCDPISEHNRLYWYRQTLGQGPEFLTYFQNEAQLEKSRLLSDRFSAERPKGSFSTLEIQRTEQGDSAMYLCASSSGTGGRDEQFFGPGTRLTVL.

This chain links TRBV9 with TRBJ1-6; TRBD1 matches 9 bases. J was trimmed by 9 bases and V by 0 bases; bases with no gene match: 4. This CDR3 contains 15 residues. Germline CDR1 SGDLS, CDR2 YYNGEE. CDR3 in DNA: TGTGCCAGCAGCGTAGCTGGGACAGGGTTTTCACCCCTCCACTTT. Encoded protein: CASSVAGTGFSPLHF.

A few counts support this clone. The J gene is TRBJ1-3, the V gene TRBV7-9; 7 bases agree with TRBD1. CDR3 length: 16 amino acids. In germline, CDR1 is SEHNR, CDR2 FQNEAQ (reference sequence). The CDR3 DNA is TGTGTTATACAGGGGAGTCGTTTGGTATCTGGAAACACCATATATTTT. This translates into CVIQGSRLVSGNTIYF.